This T cell receptor (beta chain) is from a study of sequential checkpoint blockade in melanoma. The germline V gene encodes CDR1 SGHRS and CDR2 YFSETQ. CDR3 size: 15 residues. V was pared by 0 bases and J by 5 bases, with 5 bases of the junction left unmatched. Within the sample, this clone is medium-sized (0.01 to 0.1%). Treatment: randomized to nivolumab then ipilimumab (arm A) or the reverse (arm B). Assay: immunoSEQ multiplex PCR; the TCRdb copy retains only in-frame clones and omits some. Here the sample spans over 2,000 clones, under 25% being singletons. The sequences come from tumor tissue (inferred from file names), collected from a patient given nivolumab and ipilimumab in sequence. The gene calls are TRBV5-1 and TRBJ2-3; TRBD2 matches 8 bases. This receptor was taken from a human donor with melanoma. CDR3 sequence: CASSLDSGAIDTQYF. CDR3 nucleotides: TGCGCCAGCAGCTTGGATAGCGGGGCAATAGATACGCAGTATTTT.